This T cell receptor beta chain was recorded in a study of blood T cell repertoires in COVID-19. Clones were read by immunoSEQ multiplex PCR, and TCRdb kept only the in-frame ones, dropping some. The sample contains roughly 170,000 clones, around 85% of which appear only once. The V and J ends lost 5 bases and 6 bases, in that order; junction bases with no gene match: 11. The CDR3 runs to 16 residues. The germline V gene encodes CDR1 LNHDA and CDR2 SQIVND (reference sequence). Sequencing was done on a sample of peripheral blood. The chain combines TRBV19 with TRBJ2-1, with 9 nucleotides matching TRBD1. This clonotype was obtained from a man between 60 and 75 years old who had recovered from COVID-19. The CDR3 DNA sequence: TGTGCCAGTAGTGTAACGGGACAGGGTTTCGGCAATGAGCAGTTCTTC. This gives the protein CASSVTGQGFGNEQFF.